What follows describes a single TCR beta chain. These data belong to a study of blood T cell repertoires in COVID-19. Background on the study: PBMCs, B-cell-depleted T cells, or T cells provided the cDNA or gDNA that made up the material.

The data were produced by immunoSEQ multiplex PCR, yet TCRdb's version contains in-frame clones alone and is incomplete. The table includes around 65,000 clones, approximately 80% detected once. The germline V and J ends were trimmed by 3 bases and 9 bases, with 12 bases remaining between them. This CDR3 region has 13 residues. CDR1 and CDR2 (germline): LNHNV, YYDKDF (reference sequence). This sequence joins TRBV15 and TRBJ2-1, with a tentative D call TRBD1 (6 bases). Sample: peripheral blood. This TCR came from a woman of 80 years or more with active or convalescent COVID-19. The CDR3 reads CATSRPRDTEQFF. In DNA form, the CDR3 reads TGTGCCACCAGCAGGCCCCGGGACACTGAGCAGTTCTTC.